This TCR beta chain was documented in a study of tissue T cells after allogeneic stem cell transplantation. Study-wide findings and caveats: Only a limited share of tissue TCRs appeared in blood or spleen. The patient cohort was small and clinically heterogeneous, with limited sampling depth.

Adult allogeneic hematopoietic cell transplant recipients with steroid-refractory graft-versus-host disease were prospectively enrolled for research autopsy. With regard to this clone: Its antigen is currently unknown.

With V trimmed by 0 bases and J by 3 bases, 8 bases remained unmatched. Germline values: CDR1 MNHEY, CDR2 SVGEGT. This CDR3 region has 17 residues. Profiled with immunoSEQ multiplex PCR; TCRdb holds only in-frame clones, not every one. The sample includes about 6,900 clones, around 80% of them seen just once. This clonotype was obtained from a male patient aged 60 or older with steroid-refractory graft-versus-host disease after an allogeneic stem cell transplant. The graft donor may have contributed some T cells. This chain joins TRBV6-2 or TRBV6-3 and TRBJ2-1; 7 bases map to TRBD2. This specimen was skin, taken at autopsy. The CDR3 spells CASSYSPPGGIYNEQFF. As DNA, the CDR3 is TGTGCCAGCAGTTACTCTCCCCCGGGGGGTATCTACAATGAGCAGTTCTTC.